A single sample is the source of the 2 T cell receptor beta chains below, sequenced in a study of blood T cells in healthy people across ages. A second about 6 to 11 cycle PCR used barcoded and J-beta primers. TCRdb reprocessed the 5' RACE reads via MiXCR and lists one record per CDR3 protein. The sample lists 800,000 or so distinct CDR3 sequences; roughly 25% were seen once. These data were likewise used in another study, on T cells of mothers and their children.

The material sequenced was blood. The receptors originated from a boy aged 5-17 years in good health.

The CDR3 loop is CSARAAGTTLQQYF. The CDR3 nucleotides read TGCAGTGCTAGAGCAGCCGGGACTACTCTGCAGCAGTACTTC. V usage is TRBV20-1 and J usage is TRBJ2-7, with 7 bases identical to TRBD2. Trimming removed 1 base from V and 8 bases from J; junction bases left unmatched: 11. From germline, CDR1 is DFQATT and CDR2 SNEGSKA (reference sequence). This CDR3 has 14 amino acids.

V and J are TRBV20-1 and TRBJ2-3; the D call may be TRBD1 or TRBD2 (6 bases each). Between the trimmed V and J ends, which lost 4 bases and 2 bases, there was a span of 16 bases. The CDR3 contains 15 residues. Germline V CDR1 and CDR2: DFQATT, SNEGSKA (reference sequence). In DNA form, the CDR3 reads TGCAGTGCTATAAGGGGGGAAACCTACACAGATACGCAGTATTTT. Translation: CSAIRGETYTDTQYF.